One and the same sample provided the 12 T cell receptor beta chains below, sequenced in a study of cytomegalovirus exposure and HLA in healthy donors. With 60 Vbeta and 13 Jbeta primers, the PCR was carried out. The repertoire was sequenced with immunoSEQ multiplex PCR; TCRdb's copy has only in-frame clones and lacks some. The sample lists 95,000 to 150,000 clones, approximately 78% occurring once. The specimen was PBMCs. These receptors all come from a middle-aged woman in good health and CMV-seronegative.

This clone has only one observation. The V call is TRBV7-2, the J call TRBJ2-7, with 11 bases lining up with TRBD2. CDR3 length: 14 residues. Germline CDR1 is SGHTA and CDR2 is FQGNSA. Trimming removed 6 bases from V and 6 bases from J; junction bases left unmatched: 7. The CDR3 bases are TGTGCCAGCAGGATAACTAGCGGGAGTCGCGAGCAGTACTTC. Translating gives CASRITSGSREQYF. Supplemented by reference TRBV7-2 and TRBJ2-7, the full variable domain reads GAGVSQSPSNKVTEKGKDVELRCDPISGHTALYWYRQSLGQGLEFLIYFQGNSAPDKSGLPSDRFSAERTGGSVSTLTIQRTQQEDSAVYLCASRITSGSREQYFGPGTRLTVT.

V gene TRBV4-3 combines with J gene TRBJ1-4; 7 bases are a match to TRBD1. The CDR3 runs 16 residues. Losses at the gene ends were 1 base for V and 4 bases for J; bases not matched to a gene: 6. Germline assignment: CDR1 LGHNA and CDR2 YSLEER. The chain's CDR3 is CASSQGSGGFNEKLFF. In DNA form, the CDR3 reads TGCGCCAGCAGCCAAGGGTCAGGGGGGTTTAATGAAAAACTGTTTTTT.

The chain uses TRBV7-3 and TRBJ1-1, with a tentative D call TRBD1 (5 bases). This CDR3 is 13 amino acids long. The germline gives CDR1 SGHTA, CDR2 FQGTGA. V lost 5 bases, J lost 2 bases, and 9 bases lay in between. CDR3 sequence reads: CASSPGTNTEAFF. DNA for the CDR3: TGTGCCAGCAGCCCCGGGACTAACACTGAAGCTTTCTTT.

Here the CDR3 DNA reads TGTGCCAGCAGCTTAGGAGCGGGAGGGGGCTACGAGCAGTACTTC. It translates to CASSLGAGGGYEQYF. The V and J genes are TRBV7-2 and TRBJ2-7, with 10 nucleotides matching TRBD2. This CDR3 spans 15 amino acids. The junction had 3 bases not matched to a gene; V was cut back by 1 base and J by 3 bases. The germline gives CDR1 SGHTA, CDR2 FQGNSA.

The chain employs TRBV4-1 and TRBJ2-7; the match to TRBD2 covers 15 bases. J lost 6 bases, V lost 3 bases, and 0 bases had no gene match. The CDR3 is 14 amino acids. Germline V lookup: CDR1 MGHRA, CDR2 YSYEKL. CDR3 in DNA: TGCGCCAGCAGCCAGGGACTAGCGGGAGGCGAGCAGTACTTC. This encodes CASSQGLAGGEQYF.

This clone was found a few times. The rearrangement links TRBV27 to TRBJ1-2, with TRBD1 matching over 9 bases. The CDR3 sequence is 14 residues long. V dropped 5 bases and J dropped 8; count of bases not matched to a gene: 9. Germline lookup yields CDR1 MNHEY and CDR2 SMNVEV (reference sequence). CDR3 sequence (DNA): TGTGCCAGCAGTACACCGGGACAGGGAGCCGGCTACACCTTC. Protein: CASSTPGQGAGYTF.

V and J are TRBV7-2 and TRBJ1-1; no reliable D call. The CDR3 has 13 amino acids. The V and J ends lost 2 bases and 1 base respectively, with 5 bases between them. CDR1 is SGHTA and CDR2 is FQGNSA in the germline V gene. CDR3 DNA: TGTGCCAGCAGCTTAAGCGCGAACACTGAAGCTTTCTTT. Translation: CASSLSANTEAFF. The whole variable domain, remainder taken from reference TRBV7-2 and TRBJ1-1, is GAGVSQSPSNKVTEKGKDVELRCDPISGHTALYWYRQSLGQGLEFLIYFQGNSAPDKSGLPSDRFSAERTGGSVSTLTIQRTQQEDSAVYLCASSLSANTEAFFGQGTRLTVV.

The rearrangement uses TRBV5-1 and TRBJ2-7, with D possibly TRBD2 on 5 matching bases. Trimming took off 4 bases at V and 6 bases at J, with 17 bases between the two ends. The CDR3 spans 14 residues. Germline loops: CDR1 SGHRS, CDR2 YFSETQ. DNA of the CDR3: TGCGCCAGCAGCCCCCAGCTAGCAATAGCCGAGCAGTACTTC. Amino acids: CASSPQLAIAEQYF.

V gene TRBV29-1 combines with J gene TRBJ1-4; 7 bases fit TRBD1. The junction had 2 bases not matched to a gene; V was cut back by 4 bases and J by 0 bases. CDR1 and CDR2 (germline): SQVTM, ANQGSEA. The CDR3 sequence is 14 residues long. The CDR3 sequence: CSVGGGATNEKLFF. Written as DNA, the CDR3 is TGCAGCGTTGGAGGGGGCGCAACTAATGAAAAACTGTTTTTT.

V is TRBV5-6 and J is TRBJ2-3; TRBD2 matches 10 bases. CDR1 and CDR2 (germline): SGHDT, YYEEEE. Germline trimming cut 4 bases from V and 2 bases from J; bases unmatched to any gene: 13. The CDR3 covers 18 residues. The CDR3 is CASSGPPSTSGTTDTQYF. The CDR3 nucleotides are TGTGCCAGCAGCGGCCCGCCTTCTACTAGCGGGACCACAGATACGCAGTATTTT.

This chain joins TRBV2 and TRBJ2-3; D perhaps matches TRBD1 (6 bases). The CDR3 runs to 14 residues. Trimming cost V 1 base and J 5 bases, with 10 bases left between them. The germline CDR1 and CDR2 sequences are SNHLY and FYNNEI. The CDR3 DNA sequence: TGTGCCAGCAGTGAAGGCAGGGGCAGAGATACGCAGTATTTT. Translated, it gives CASSEGRGRDTQYF.

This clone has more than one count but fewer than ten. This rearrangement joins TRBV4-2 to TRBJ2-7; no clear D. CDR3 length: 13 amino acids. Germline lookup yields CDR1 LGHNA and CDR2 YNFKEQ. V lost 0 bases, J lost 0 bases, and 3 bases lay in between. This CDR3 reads CASSQERSYEQYF. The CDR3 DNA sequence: TGTGCCAGCAGCCAAGAGCGCTCCTACGAGCAGTACTTC.